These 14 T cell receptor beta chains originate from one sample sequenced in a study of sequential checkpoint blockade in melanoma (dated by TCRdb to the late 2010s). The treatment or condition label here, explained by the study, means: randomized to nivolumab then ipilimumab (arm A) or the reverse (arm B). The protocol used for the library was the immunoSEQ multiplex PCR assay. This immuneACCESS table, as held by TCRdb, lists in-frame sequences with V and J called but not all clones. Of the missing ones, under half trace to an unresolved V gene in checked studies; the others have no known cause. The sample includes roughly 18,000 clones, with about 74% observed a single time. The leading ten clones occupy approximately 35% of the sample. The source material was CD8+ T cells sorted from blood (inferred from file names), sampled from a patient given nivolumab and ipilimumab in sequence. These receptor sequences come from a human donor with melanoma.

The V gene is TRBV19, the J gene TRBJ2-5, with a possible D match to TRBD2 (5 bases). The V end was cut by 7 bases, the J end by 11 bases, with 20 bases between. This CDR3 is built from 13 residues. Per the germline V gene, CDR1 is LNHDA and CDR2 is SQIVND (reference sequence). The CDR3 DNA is TGTGCCAGTACATTTGGAGGCGGGCAGGAGCAGTACTTC. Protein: CASTFGGGQEQYF.

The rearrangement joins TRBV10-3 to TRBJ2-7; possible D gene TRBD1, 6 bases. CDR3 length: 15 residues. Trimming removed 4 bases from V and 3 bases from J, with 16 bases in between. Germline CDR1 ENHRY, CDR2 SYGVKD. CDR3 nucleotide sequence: TGTGCCATCAGTGGGGGTCCGGACAGCAACTACGAGCAGTACTTC. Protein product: CAISGGPDSNYEQYF.

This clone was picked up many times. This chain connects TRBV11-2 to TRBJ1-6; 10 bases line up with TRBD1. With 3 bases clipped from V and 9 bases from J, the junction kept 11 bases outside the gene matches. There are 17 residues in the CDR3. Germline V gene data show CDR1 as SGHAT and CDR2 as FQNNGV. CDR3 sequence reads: CASSFHDRQGAGSPLHF. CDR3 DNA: TGTGCCAGCAGCTTCCACGATAGACAGGGGGCAGGTTCACCCCTCCACTTT. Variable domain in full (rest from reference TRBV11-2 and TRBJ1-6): EAGVAQSPRYKIIEKRQSVAFWCNPISGHATLYWYQQILGQGPKLLIQFQNNGVVDDSQLPKDRFSAERLKGVDSTLKIQPAKLEDSAVYLCASSFHDRQGAGSPLHFGNGTRLTVT.

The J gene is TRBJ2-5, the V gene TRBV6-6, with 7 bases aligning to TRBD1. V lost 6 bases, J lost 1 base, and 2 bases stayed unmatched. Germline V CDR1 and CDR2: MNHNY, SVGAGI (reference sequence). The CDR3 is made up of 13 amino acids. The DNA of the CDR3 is TGTGCCAGCAGCCGGGACAGCCAAGAGACCCAGTACTTC. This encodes CASSRDSQETQYF.

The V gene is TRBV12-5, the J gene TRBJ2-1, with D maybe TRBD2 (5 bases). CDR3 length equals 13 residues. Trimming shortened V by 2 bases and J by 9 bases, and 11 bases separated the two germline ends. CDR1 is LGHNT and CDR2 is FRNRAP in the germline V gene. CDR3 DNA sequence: TGTGCTAGTGGTTTGATTTTGGGGAGTGAGCAGTTCTTC. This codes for CASGLILGSEQFF.

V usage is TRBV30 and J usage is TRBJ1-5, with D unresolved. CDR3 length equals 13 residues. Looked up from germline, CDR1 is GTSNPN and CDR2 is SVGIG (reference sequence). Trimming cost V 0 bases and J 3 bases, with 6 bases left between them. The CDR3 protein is CAWSVLNNQPQHF. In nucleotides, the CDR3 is TGTGCCTGGAGTGTGTTAAACAATCAGCCCCAGCATTTT.

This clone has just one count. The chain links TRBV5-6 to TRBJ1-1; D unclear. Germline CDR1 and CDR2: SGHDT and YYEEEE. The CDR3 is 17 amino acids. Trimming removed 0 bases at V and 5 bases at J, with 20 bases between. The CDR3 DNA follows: TGTGCCAGCAGCTTGGGCCTCCCGCGGGCCGCGTCTACTGAAGCTTTCTTT. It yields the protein CASSLGLPRAASTEAFF. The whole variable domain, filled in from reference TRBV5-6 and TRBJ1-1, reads DAGVTQSPTHLIKTRGQQVTLRCSPKSGHDTVSWYQQALGQGPQFIFQYYEEEERQRGNFPDRFSGHQFPNYSSELNVNALLLGDSALYLCASSLGLPRAASTEAFFGQGTRLTVV.

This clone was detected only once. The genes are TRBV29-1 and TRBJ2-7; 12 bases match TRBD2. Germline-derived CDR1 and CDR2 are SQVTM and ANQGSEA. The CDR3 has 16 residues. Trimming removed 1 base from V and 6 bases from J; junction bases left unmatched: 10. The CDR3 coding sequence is TGCAGCGTTGAAGTTGACCTAGCGGGAGGGCCGGGCGAGCAGTACTTC. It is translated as CSVEVDLAGGPGEQYF.

CDR3 sequence (DNA): TGTGCCATCAGTGAGTCGACAGGGGTGGCCTACGAGCAGTACTTC. It translates to CAISESTGVAYEQYF. This rearrangement joins TRBV10-3 to TRBJ2-7; 8 bases map to TRBD1. CDR3 length: 15 amino acids. The germline V gene encodes CDR1 ENHRY and CDR2 SYGVKD. The junction had 3 bases not matched to a gene; V was cut back by 0 bases and J by 2 bases.

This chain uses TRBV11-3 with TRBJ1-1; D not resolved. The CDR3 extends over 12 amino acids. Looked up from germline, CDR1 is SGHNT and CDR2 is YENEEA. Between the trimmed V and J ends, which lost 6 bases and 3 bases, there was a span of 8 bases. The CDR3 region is CASSGPYTEAFF. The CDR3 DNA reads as TGTGCCAGCAGTGGGCCGTACACTGAAGCTTTCTTT.

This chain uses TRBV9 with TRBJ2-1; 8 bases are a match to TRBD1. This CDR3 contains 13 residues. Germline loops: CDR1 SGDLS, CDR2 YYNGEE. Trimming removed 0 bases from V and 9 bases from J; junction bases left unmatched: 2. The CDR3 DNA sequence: TGTGCCAGCAGCGTAGCAGGGGGCACTGAGCAGTTCTTC. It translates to CASSVAGGTEQFF.

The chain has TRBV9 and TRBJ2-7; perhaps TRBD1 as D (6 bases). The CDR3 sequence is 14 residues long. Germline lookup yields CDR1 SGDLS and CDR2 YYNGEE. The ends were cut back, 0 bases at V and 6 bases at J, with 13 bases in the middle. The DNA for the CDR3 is TGTGCCAGCAGCGTAGACGGCACAGGGCTCGAGCAGTACTTC. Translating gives CASSVDGTGLEQYF.

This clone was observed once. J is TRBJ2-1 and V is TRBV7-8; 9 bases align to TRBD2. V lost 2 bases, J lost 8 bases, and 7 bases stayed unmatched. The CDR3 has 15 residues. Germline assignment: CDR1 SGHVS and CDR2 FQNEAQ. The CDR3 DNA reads TGTGCCAGCAGCTTAAATCCTAGCGGGATCGATGAGCAGTTCTTC. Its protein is CASSLNPSGIDEQFF.

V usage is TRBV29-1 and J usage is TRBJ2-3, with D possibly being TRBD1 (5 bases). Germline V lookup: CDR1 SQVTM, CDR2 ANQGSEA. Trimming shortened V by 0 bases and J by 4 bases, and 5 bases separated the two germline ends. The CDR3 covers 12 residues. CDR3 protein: CSVEEGPDTQYF. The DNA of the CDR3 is TGCAGCGTTGAAGAGGGGCCAGATACGCAGTATTTT.